This note documents a single TCR beta chain sequence. Antigen: not known. The CDR3 contains 17 residues. The V end was cut by 7 bases, the J end by 8 bases, with 26 bases between. Germline V CDR1 and CDR2: KGHDR, SFDVKD. This entry is derived from a study of T cell responses to AZD1222 COVID-19 vaccine. Overall study findings and caveats: Possibly, clonal diversity was underestimated; donors were largely white British and included more females.

Here immunoSEQ multiplex PCR was the method, and the copy in TCRdb shows in-frame clones only, minus some. Here the sample spans around 140,000 clones, roughly nine tenths being singletons. The input for sequencing was peripheral blood, taken 28 days after the second AZD1222 dose. This rearrangement joins TRBV24-1 to TRBJ2-1, with D maybe TRBD1 (5 bases). This clonotype was obtained from an adult who received the AZD1222 COVID-19 vaccine. The CDR3 sequence is CATSEKGAPLSAHEQFF. The CDR3, as DNA: TGTGCCACCAGCGAGAAAGGGGCGCCACTTTCCGCCCATGAGCAGTTCTTC.